Below are 19 T cell receptor beta chains sequenced from a single sample in a study of cytomegalovirus exposure and HLA in healthy donors. Vbeta (60) and Jbeta (13) primers were used in the PCR. Assay: immunoSEQ multiplex PCR; the TCRdb copy retains only in-frame clones and omits some. The sample includes 65,000 to 100,000 clones, around 79% of them seen just once. Sequencing used PBMCs. These receptors came from a female donor in good health and CMV-seronegative.

The CDR3 DNA follows: TGTGCCAGCAGCTTTCCAACGGACGCAGGGACTGGAAACACCATATATTTT. Translated: CASSFPTDAGTGNTIYF. The chain employs TRBV7-8 and TRBJ1-3; D may be TRBD1 (5 bases). The CDR3 length is 17 residues. The ends were cut back, 3 bases at V and 2 bases at J, with 17 bases in the middle. Per germline, CDR1 SGHVS and CDR2 FQNEAQ.

The chain carries TRBV27 and TRBJ1-2; 7 bases agree with TRBD1. The CDR3 runs 14 residues. Looked up from germline, CDR1 is MNHEY and CDR2 is SMNVEV (reference sequence). Losses at the gene ends were 3 bases for V and 3 bases for J; bases not matched to a gene: 4. In nucleotides, the CDR3 is TGTGCCAGCAGTTTTCGAGGGGGCGACTATGGCTACACCTTC. Its protein is CASSFRGGDYGYTF.

J is TRBJ1-1 and V is TRBV18; D may be TRBD1 (5 bases). The CDR3 sequence is 14 residues long. V dropped 2 bases and J dropped 8 bases, with 15 bases sitting between them. CDR1 is KGHSH and CDR2 is LQKENI in the germline V gene. The CDR3 region is CASSPESSGGEAFF. CDR3 DNA: TGTGCCAGCTCACCAGAGTCGTCGGGGGGGGAAGCTTTCTTT.

This clone was observed a few times. The rearrangement joins TRBV5-1 to TRBJ1-4, with 7 positions matching TRBD1. The CDR3 has 14 amino acids. The germline gives CDR1 SGHRS, CDR2 YFSETQ. V lost 4 bases, J lost 8 bases, and 8 bases stayed unmatched. CDR3 sequence reads: CASSHTTGDEKLFF. In nucleotides, the CDR3 is TGCGCCAGCAGCCATACAACAGGGGACGAAAAACTGTTTTTT. Combining the CDR3 with reference TRBV5-1 and TRBJ1-4 gives the whole variable domain KAGVTQTPRYLIKTRGQQVTLSCSPISGHRSVSWYQQTPGQGLQFLFEYFSETQRNKGNFPGRFSGRQFSNSRSEMNVSTLELGDSALYLCASSHTTGDEKLFFGSGTQLSVL.

CDR3 loop: CASSGEGANYGYTF. CDR3 coding DNA: TGTGCCAGCAGTGGGGAAGGGGCCAACTATGGCTACACCTTC. The V call is TRBV2, the J call TRBJ1-2; D is possibly TRBD1 (5 bases). Trimming shortened V by 4 bases and J by 2 bases, and 11 bases separated the two germline ends. The CDR3 runs 14 residues. Germline assignment: CDR1 SNHLY and CDR2 FYNNEI. Supplemented by reference TRBV2 and TRBJ1-2, the full variable domain reads EPEVTQTPSHQVTQMGQEVILRCVPISNHLYFYWYRQILGQKVEFLVSFYNNEISEKSEIFDDQFSVERPDGSNFTLKIRSTKLEDSAMYFCASSGEGANYGYTFGSGTRLTVV.

The rearrangement uses TRBV30 and TRBJ2-3, with D possibly TRBD2 on 6 matching bases. V was cut by 3 bases and J by 0 bases, with 13 bases left in between. CDR1 is GTSNPN, CDR2 SVGIG, per germline (reference sequence). The CDR3 extends over 15 amino acids. The CDR3 bases are TGTGCCTGGAGAGACCCCGGGAGAAGCACAGATACGCAGTATTTT. As protein: CAWRDPGRSTDTQYF.

On this clone itself: Germline and junction disagree at one end, which may indicate a read error. The J gene is TRBJ1-2, the V gene TRBV28; a possible D gene is TRBD1 (6 bases). Germline V gives CDR1 MDHEN, CDR2 SYDVKM. The CDR3 length is 16 residues. This CDR3 is CASSPLRQAINYGYPF. The CDR3 bases are TGTGCCAGCAGTCCCCTCCGACAGGCGATCAACTATGGCTACCCCTTC.

V is TRBV4-1 and J is TRBJ2-5; 7 bases map to TRBD1. The J call may not be correct, given that the DNA end is closer to TRBJ2-7. The germline CDR1 and CDR2 sequences are MGHRA and YSYEKL. The CDR3 is made up of 15 amino acids. CDR3 nucleotide sequence: TGCGCCAGCAGTCACAGGGGTTCACCCCCCTACGAGCAGTACTTC. Protein: CASSHRGSPPYEQYF.

The chain recombines TRBV19 with TRBJ1-2; D not resolved. CDR3 length equals 14 residues. Germline CDR1 is LNHDA and CDR2 is SQIVND (reference sequence). V gave up 5 bases and J gave up 2 bases, with 12 bases separating them. The CDR3 sequence: CASSSRTGNYGYTF. In DNA form, the CDR3 reads TGTGCCAGTAGTTCCCGTACGGGAAACTATGGCTACACCTTC.

The chain is built from TRBV7-2 and TRBJ2-2, with TRBD2 identical over 9 bases. Losses at the gene ends were 8 bases for V and 3 bases for J; bases not matched to a gene: 13. CDR3 length equals 17 residues. Germline V lookup: CDR1 SGHTA, CDR2 FQGNSA. The CDR3 protein is CASGTGIAGAYTGELFF. CDR3 nucleotides: TGTGCCAGCGGGACGGGTATAGCGGGAGCGTACACCGGGGAGCTGTTTTTT.

This clone was observed once. This chain uses TRBV5-6 with TRBJ1-1; 7 positions agree with TRBD1. The CDR3 runs 16 residues. The trim removed 4 bases at V and 0 bases at J, leaving 9 bases unmatched. Germline V gene sequence: CDR1 SGHDT, CDR2 YYEEEE. The CDR3 DNA follows: TGTGCCAGCAGCCCGCGACAGGGTAGGATGAACACTGAAGCTTTCTTT. It encodes CASSPRQGRMNTEAFF. The variable domain in full, completed from reference TRBV5-6 and TRBJ1-1, reads DAGVTQSPTHLIKTRGQQVTLRCSPKSGHDTVSWYQQALGQGPQFIFQYYEEEERQRGNFPDRFSGHQFPNYSSELNVNALLLGDSALYLCASSPRQGRMNTEAFFGQGTRLTVV.

J is TRBJ2-3 and V is TRBV5-1, with TRBD2 as a possible D gene (5 bases). V lost 0 bases, J lost 3 bases, and 11 bases lay in between. This CDR3 is built from 15 residues. CDR1 and CDR2 (germline): SGHRS, YFSETQ. The CDR3 nucleotides read TGCGCCAGCAGCTTGGGGGGAGCCCGAACAGATACGCAGTATTTT. Its translation is CASSLGGARTDTQYF.

This clone was recorded a few times. The chain combines TRBV10-2 with TRBJ1-5, with 10 bases identical to TRBD1. The CDR3 spans 15 residues. Trimming took 5 bases from V and 5 from J; bases not matched to a gene: 6. Germline CDR1 is WSHSY and CDR2 is SAAADI. This CDR3 reads CASSQGDRGYQPQHF. Here the CDR3 DNA reads TGCGCCAGCAGTCAAGGGGACAGGGGTTATCAGCCCCAGCATTTT.

The chain recombines TRBV7-8 with TRBJ1-5, with a possible D match to TRBD1 (5 bases). CDR3 length: 16 residues. Trimming pared 1 base from V and 7 bases from J, leaving 17 bases between. Germline V gene data show CDR1 as SGHVS and CDR2 as FQNEAQ. In DNA form, the CDR3 reads TGTGCCAGCAGCTTAGAGGGATCAGGGTTAGGACAGCCCCAGCATTTT. This codes for CASSLEGSGLGQPQHF.

This sequence joins TRBV9 and TRBJ2-5, with 7 bases matching TRBD2. V was clipped by 0 bases and J by 4 bases; unmatched bases: 6. Germline assignment: CDR1 SGDLS and CDR2 YYNGEE. CDR3 length: 15 amino acids. DNA of the CDR3: TGTGCCAGCAGCGTAGTAAAGGGCGGGAGAGAGACCCAGTACTTC. Its translation: CASSVVKGGRETQYF.

This clone was observed a few times. The rearrangement joins TRBV4-3 to TRBJ1-1; possibly TRBD1 for D (5 bases). The germline gives CDR1 LGHNA, CDR2 YSLEER. The CDR3 extends over 17 amino acids. Trimming pared 0 bases from V and 0 bases from J, leaving 14 bases between. The CDR3 sequence is CASSQETEAIMNTEAFF. The CDR3 nucleotides read TGCGCCAGCAGCCAAGAGACAGAAGCCATAATGAACACTGAAGCTTTCTTT.

The V gene is TRBV15, the J gene TRBJ2-3; 10 bases agree with TRBD2. Germline V gives CDR1 LNHNV, CDR2 YYDKDF (reference sequence). The CDR3 spans 16 residues. With 0 bases clipped from V and 5 bases from J, the junction kept 5 bases outside the gene matches. CDR3 residues: CATSRDQRGGQDTQYF. The CDR3 DNA reads TGTGCCACCAGCAGAGATCAGCGGGGGGGCCAAGATACGCAGTATTTT.

As regards this clone: Other DNA sequences within the sample encode an identical CDR3. V usage is TRBV28 and J usage is TRBJ2-3; TRBD2 might be the D (6 bases). V was trimmed by 5 bases and J by 0 bases, leaving 9 bases between them. Germline lookup yields CDR1 MDHEN and CDR2 SYDVKM. There are 14 residues in the CDR3. The CDR3: CASSPGTSTDTQYF. CDR3 DNA sequence: TGTGCCAGCAGTCCGGGGACTAGCACAGATACGCAGTATTTT. The variable domain in full, completed from reference TRBV28 and TRBJ2-3, reads DVKVTQSSRYLVKRTGEKVFLECVQDMDHENMFWYRQDPGLGLRLIYFSYDVKMKEKGDIPEGYSVSREKKERFSLILESASTNQTSMYLCASSPGTSTDTQYFGPGTRLTVL.

This chain links TRBV5-1 with TRBJ2-1, with 10 nucleotides matching TRBD1. V trimming: 3 bases; J trimming: 9 bases; junction bases outside the gene matches: 6. Germline V lookup: CDR1 SGHRS, CDR2 YFSETQ. The CDR3 length is 14 residues. CDR3 residues: CASSSGQGVIEQFF. The CDR3 nucleotides are TGCGCCAGCAGCTCAGGACAGGGGGTAATTGAGCAGTTCTTC.